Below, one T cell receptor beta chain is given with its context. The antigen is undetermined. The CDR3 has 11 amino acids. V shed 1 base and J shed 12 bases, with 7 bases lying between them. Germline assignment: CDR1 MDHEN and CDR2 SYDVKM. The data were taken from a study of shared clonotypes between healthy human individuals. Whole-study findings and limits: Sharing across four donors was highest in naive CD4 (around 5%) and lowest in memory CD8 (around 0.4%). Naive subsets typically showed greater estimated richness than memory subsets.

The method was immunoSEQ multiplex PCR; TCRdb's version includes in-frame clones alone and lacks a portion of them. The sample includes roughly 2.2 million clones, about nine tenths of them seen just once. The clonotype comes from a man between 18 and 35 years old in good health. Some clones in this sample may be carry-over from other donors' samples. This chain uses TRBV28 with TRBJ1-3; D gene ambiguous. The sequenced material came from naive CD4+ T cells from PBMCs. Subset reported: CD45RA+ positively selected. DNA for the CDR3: TGTGCCAGCAGTTTATCCCGGGGCATATATTTT. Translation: CASSLSRGIYF.